This T cell receptor beta chain was sequenced for a study of blood T cell repertoires in COVID-19. Overall study context: The United States, Italy and Spain provided the acute and convalescent COVID-19 samples. The cDNA or gDNA used as material had been derived from T cells, B-cell-depleted T cells, or PBMCs.

Original processing methods: It was from reference gene primer amplification that nucleated cell counts were estimated. The method was immunoSEQ multiplex PCR; TCRdb's version includes in-frame clones alone and lacks a portion of them. V, J and clone size derive from that table, while D and trimming were established from the DNA sequence. Among 120,000 or so clones listed, 80% were seen once. This clone was detected a few times. Trimming cost V 4 bases and J 7 bases; bases outside gene matches: 11. The CDR3 has 15 amino acids. The germline V gene has CDR1 SGHKS and CDR2 YYEKEE (reference sequence). This receptor was identified in a human donor in a cohort sampled during active COVID-19. V and J are TRBV5-5 and TRBJ1-5; 7 nucleotides agree with TRBD1. Sequencing was done on a sample of peripheral blood. The CDR3 is CASSTDPGQFQPQHF. CDR3 sequence (DNA): TGTGCCAGCAGCACCGACCCGGGACAGTTCCAGCCCCAGCATTTT.